This T cell receptor (beta chain) was observed in a study of blood T cell repertoires in COVID-19. CDR1 is WNHNN and CDR2 is SYGVQD in the germline V gene (reference sequence). This CDR3 has 12 residues. The protocol was immunoSEQ multiplex PCR, while the TCRdb copy is restricted to in-frame clones and leaves out a portion. This sample has fewer than 400,000 clones, with about nine tenths found just once. Sequencing input: peripheral blood. The TCR was taken from a woman younger than 45 with COVID-19, enrolled during active disease. The rearrangement uses TRBV10-1 and TRBJ2-7, with 9 bases matching TRBD1. The CDR3 here is CATGTGSSEQYF. CDR3 coding DNA: TGCGCTACCGGGACAGGGAGCTCCGAGCAGTACTTC.